Included here is one T cell receptor (beta chain) sequence, with context. Its antigen is not identified. This may be a read error, as it is one base from a much larger clone. With 10%, 30% or 50% of RNA, about 17,000 to 1,000,000 naive CD8 T cells were sequenced. Sorting recovered naive CD8 T cells on a CD8+CD4-CCR7+CD45RA+ profile. Each CDR3 protein is one row after TCRdb ran MiXCR on the PCR reads. The sample lists about 640,000 distinct CDR3 sequences; just under 20% were seen once. These data originate in a study of molecular identifiers for immune sequencing clone quantification. Findings of the study overall: Clones that exceeded 20 RNA copies held over 98% of effector molecules, yet under 1% in naive cells.

This CDR3 contains 15 residues. V lost 6 bases to trimming and J lost 3 bases, with 18 bases between them. CDR1 DFQATT and CDR2 SNEGSKA come from the germline V gene (reference sequence). The chain recombines TRBV20-1 with TRBJ2-1; D not resolved. The sample taken for sequencing was naive CD8+ T cells from blood, with Jurkat cell RNA spiked in. Noted subset: FACS-sorted CD8+CD4-CCR7+CD45RA+ naive T cells. This sequence originates from a human donor in good health. Some libraries in this study had Jurkat cell RNA spiked in. As DNA, the CDR3 is TGCAGTGCCAAGAAGTCCGTGACAAGCTACAATGAGCAGTTCTTC. Amino acids: CSAKKSVTSYNEQFF.